Listed here are 3 T cell receptor beta chains from one sample, sequenced in a study of blood T cell repertoires in COVID-19. Clones were read by immunoSEQ multiplex PCR, and TCRdb kept only the in-frame ones, dropping some. This table holds around 60,000 clones, approximately 89% found once. The sample consisted of peripheral blood. These TCRs come from a woman aged 60-70 years with active COVID-19.

Only a few counts were recorded for this clone. CDR3 sequence (DNA): TGTGCCAGCAGCTTGGGACTAGCGGGGGGGCCCGAAGAGACCCAGTACTTC. Translated, it gives CASSLGLAGGPEETQYF. This chain links TRBV5-4 with TRBJ2-5, with TRBD2 identical over 14 bases. Germline CDR1 is SGHNT and CDR2 is YYREEE (reference sequence). V shed 0 bases and J 3 bases; nucleotides not matched to a gene: 4. This CDR3 is built from 17 residues.

The chain couples TRBV6-6 to TRBJ2-5; 7 bases match TRBD1. V lost 0 bases to trimming and J lost 2 bases; unmatched junction nucleotides: 3. Germline CDR1 is MNHNY and CDR2 is SVGAGI (reference sequence). CDR3 size: 15 residues. CDR3 sequence: CASSYSPDRQETQYF. CDR3 coding DNA: TGTGCCAGCAGTTACTCCCCGGACAGGCAAGAGACCCAGTACTTC.

This chain joins TRBV5-4 and TRBJ1-1; D possibly corresponds to TRBD1 (6 bases). V shed 3 bases and J shed 5 bases, with 14 bases lying between them. Germline values: CDR1 SGHNT, CDR2 YYREEE (reference sequence). The CDR3 loop spans 14 amino acids. This CDR3 is CASSSTGRGTEAFF. DNA for the CDR3: TGTGCCAGCAGCTCCACAGGGAGGGGGACTGAAGCTTTCTTT.